This T cell receptor beta chain was found in a study of control samples from healthy donors and cancer patients. Germline values: CDR1 SGHAT, CDR2 FQNNGV. The CDR3 is 15 amino acids. V was clipped by 5 bases and J by 9 bases; unmatched bases: 9. TCRdb's copy holds only in-frame clones and misses some; the assay was immunoSEQ multiplex PCR. The sample contains roughly 92,000 clones, more than 85% of which appear only once. Source material: blood. The receptor's source is a woman between 50 and 59 years old in good health. The chain is built from TRBV11-2 and TRBJ2-1; 11 bases map to TRBD2. The CDR3 DNA sequence: TGTGCCAGCAGCGCCTCTAGCGGGGGGTTGACTGAGCAGTTCTTC. It encodes CASSASSGGLTEQFF.